Listed below are T cell receptor beta chains from one sample, sequenced in a study of pediatric ulcerative colitis. Clones were read by immunoSEQ multiplex PCR, and TCRdb kept only the in-frame ones, dropping some. This sample has 30,000 to 35,000 clones, with about 81% found just once. Sequenced input: gut tissue. The receptors were gathered from a boy aged 5 to 17 with mild ulcerative colitis. CDR3s include the opening cysteine and the closing phenylalanine or tryptophan. The D gene is left open where the match is weak. Only some rows state a clone size, as once, few, many or a class for expanded clones.

D: .; size: .; V: TRBV2; J: TRBJ1-2; length: 14; DNA: TGTGCCAACATTCGCTGGCGCACTAACTATGGCTACACCTTC; CDR3: CANIRWRTNYGYTF
D: .; size: .; V: TRBV2; J: TRBJ2-3; length: 14; DNA: TGTGCCAGCAGTGAAGGATTGCCCTCCGATACGCAGTATTTT; CDR3: CASSEGLPSDTQYF
D: TRBD2; size: .; V: TRBV19; J: TRBJ2-3; length: 15; DNA: TGTGCCAGTAGATCCGGGGGGTGGCATACAGATACGCAGTATTTT; CDR3: CASRSGGWHTDTQYF
D: TRBD2; size: .; V: TRBV28; J: TRBJ2-3; length: 18; DNA: TGTGCCAGCAGTTTATTTGGCGGGGGGGTCGGTAGCACAGATACGCAGTATTTT; CDR3: CASSLFGGGVGSTDTQYF
D: .; size: .; V: TRBV21-1; J: TRBJ1-6; length: 16; DNA: TGTGCCAGCAGAATGGACAGGGAGGTAAAGGATTCACCCCTCCACTTT; CDR3: CASRMDREVKDSPLHF
D: TRBD1; size: few; V: TRBV4-1; J: TRBJ1-1; length: 14; DNA: TGCGCCAGCAGCTTGCAGGGGGTTGGCACTGAAGCTTTCTTT; CDR3: CASSLQGVGTEAFF
D: TRBD1; size: once; V: TRBV5-1; J: TRBJ1-1; length: 14; DNA: TGCGCCAGCAGCTCACAGGGGTGGAACACTGAAGCTTTCTTT; CDR3: CASSSQGWNTEAFF
D: .; size: once; V: TRBV5-1; J: TRBJ1-3; length: 15; DNA: TGCGCCAGCAGCTTGGGCACGGACTCTGGAAACACCATATATTTT; CDR3: CASSLGTDSGNTIYF
D: .; size: .; V: TRBV6-1; J: TRBJ1-1; length: 17; DNA: TGTGCCAGCAGTGAATTAACTTCTAGGGTATTGAACACTGAAGCTTTCTTT; CDR3: CASSELTSRVLNTEAFF
D: .; size: .; V: TRBV10-3; J: TRBJ2-7; length: 12; DNA: TGTGCCATCAGCAGTAGCTCCTACGAGCAGTACTTC; CDR3: CAISSSSYEQYF
D: .; size: .; V: TRBV2; J: TRBJ2-3; length: 14; DNA: TGTGCCAGCAGTGACTACTCTAGCACAGATACGCAGTATTTT; CDR3: CASSDYSSTDTQYF
D: .; size: .; V: TRBV30; J: TRBJ1-6; length: 14; DNA: TGTGCCTGGAGTGTAAGCGGGGCCGCCTCTCTGATCCACTTT; CDR3: CAWSVSGAASLIHF
D: TRBD2; size: .; V: TRBV5-1; J: TRBJ2-1; length: 18; DNA: TGCGCCAGCAGCTTCGGGGGGGCCCTGGGTTCGTCCTACAATGAGCAGTTCTTC; CDR3: CASSFGGALGSSYNEQFF
D: TRBD2; size: .; V: TRBV4-1; J: TRBJ2-3; length: 15; DNA: TGCGCCAGCAGCCAAGTAGCGGGGCCGGCTGATACGCAGTATTTT; CDR3: CASSQVAGPADTQYF
D: .; size: .; V: TRBV29-1; J: TRBJ1-2; length: 12; DNA: TGCAGCGGGCTGGACAGACTTTATGGCTACACCTTC; CDR3: CSGLDRLYGYTF
D: .; size: .; V: TRBV4-1; J: TRBJ1-3; length: 13; DNA: TGCGCCAGACGGGGGAGCTCTGGAAACACCATATATTTT; CDR3: CARRGSSGNTIYF
D: TRBD1; size: .; V: TRBV7-9; J: TRBJ2-7; length: 15; DNA: TGTGCCAGCAGCTTCCTGGGACAGACCCCCTACGAGCAGTACTTC; CDR3: CASSFLGQTPYEQYF
D: .; size: .; V: TRBV6-5; J: TRBJ1-3; length: 16; DNA: TGTGCCAGCAGTTCTTACAGGGCCGACTCTGGAAACACCATATATTTT; CDR3: CASSSYRADSGNTIYF
D: .; size: .; V: TRBV2; J: TRBJ2-3; length: 14; DNA: TGTGCCAGTGGGTGGGGGCCCAGCACAGATACGCAGTATTTT; CDR3: CASGWGPSTDTQYF
D: .; size: .; V: TRBV11-2; J: TRBJ1-6; length: 13; DNA: TGTGCCAGCAGCTTGGGGTATAGTTCACCCCTCCACTTT; CDR3: CASSLGYSSPLHF
D: .; size: few; V: TRBV29-1; J: TRBJ1-2; length: 16; DNA: TGCAGCGTTGTTGAACAGCTGGGACTTCGTAACTATGGCTACACCTTC; CDR3: CSVVEQLGLRNYGYTF